These T cell receptor beta chains were read from a single sample in a study of blood T cells in healthy people across ages. Each CDR3 protein is one row after TCRdb ran MiXCR on the 5' RACE reads. The sample consists of 1.5 million to 2 million distinct CDR3 sequences, roughly 52% of them appearing once. What was sequenced was blood. The receptors were gathered from a woman aged 40 to 49 in good health. The CDR3 runs from the conserved cysteine through the conserved F or W. The D gene is left open where the match is weak. Clone size is shown for a subset of rows, as once, few, many or a class of expanded clone.

clone size: -; V gene: TRBV4-2; D gene: -; J gene: TRBJ1-2; CDR3 DNA: TGTGCCAGCAGCCAAGGGGCCCCCCGGGGAGCTAACTATGGCTACACCTTC; CDR3 protein: CASSQGAPRGANYGYTF
clone size: -; V gene: TRBV2; D gene: TRBD1; J gene: TRBJ2-5; CDR3 DNA: TGTGCCAGCAACTCCCGGGACAGCCAAGAGACCCAGTACTTC; CDR3 protein: CASNSRDSQETQYF
clone size: few; V gene: TRBV6-2/TRBV6-3; D gene: TRBD2; J gene: TRBJ2-7; CDR3 DNA: TGTGCCAGCAGGCCCTGGGAGCGGGGATACTCCTACGAGCAGTACTTC; CDR3 protein: CASRPWERGYSYEQYF
clone size: -; V gene: TRBV15; D gene: TRBD1; J gene: TRBJ2-2; CDR3 DNA: TGTGCCACCAGCGGGACAGGGGGCGCCTTAACGGGCACCGGGGAGCTGTTTTTT; CDR3 protein: CATSGTGGALTGTGELFF
clone size: -; V gene: TRBV7-2; D gene: TRBD1; J gene: TRBJ1-2; CDR3 DNA: TGTGCCAGCAGCTTAGATCAGGGGGCGCGTCCTGATGGCTACACCTTC; CDR3 protein: CASSLDQGARPDGYTF
clone size: many; V gene: TRBV7-2; D gene: TRBD1; J gene: TRBJ2-3; CDR3 DNA: TGTGCCAGCAGCCCCGGAAGAAGACAGGGATTAGATACGCAGTATTTT; CDR3 protein: CASSPGRRQGLDTQYF
clone size: once; V gene: TRBV29-1; D gene: -; J gene: TRBJ2-5; CDR3 DNA: TGCAGCGTTTTATTGGGCGGTCTTGAGACCCAGTACTTC; CDR3 protein: CSVLLGGLETQYF
clone size: -; V gene: TRBV7-2; D gene: -; J gene: TRBJ2-7; CDR3 DNA: TGTGCCAGCAGCCGGAGGGCAGGGGGGCTAGCGGTAACCTACGAGCAGTACTTC; CDR3 protein: CASSRRAGGLAVTYEQYF
clone size: -; V gene: TRBV25-1; D gene: TRBD1; J gene: TRBJ1-2; CDR3 DNA: TGTGCCAGCAGGGGGACAGGGAATAACTATGGCTACACCTTC; CDR3 protein: CASRGTGNNYGYTF
clone size: -; V gene: TRBV20-1; D gene: -; J gene: TRBJ1-2; CDR3 DNA: TGCAGTGCTAGTCTCCAGGAACCCAACTATGGCTACACCTTC; CDR3 protein: CSASLQEPNYGYTF
clone size: -; V gene: TRBV24-1; D gene: -; J gene: TRBJ2-7; CDR3 DNA: TGTGCCACCAGTGATAACTACGAGCAGTACTTC; CDR3 protein: CATSDNYEQYF
clone size: -; V gene: TRBV28; D gene: -; J gene: TRBJ1-1; CDR3 DNA: TGTGCCAGCAGGTCCCCGTGGGGGAGCGACACTGAAGCTTTCTTT; CDR3 protein: CASRSPWGSDTEAFF
clone size: -; V gene: TRBV12-3/TRBV12-4; D gene: -; J gene: TRBJ1-4; CDR3 DNA: TGTGCCAGCAGTTTAGGGGTCGCAACTAATGAGAAACTGTTTTTT; CDR3 protein: CASSLGVATNEKLFF
clone size: -; V gene: TRBV7-2; D gene: -; J gene: TRBJ2-1; CDR3 DNA: TGTGCCAGCAGCTTAGTAGAAGGTGTGCAGTTCTTC; CDR3 protein: CASSLVEGVQFF
clone size: -; V gene: TRBV20-1; D gene: -; J gene: TRBJ1-1; CDR3 DNA: TGCAGTGCATCGGACGGTTACACTGAAGCTTTCTTT; CDR3 protein: CSASDGYTEAFF